The 19 T cell receptor beta chains below come from one sample, sequenced in a study of T cell responses to AZD1222 COVID-19 vaccine. The data were produced by immunoSEQ multiplex PCR, yet TCRdb's version contains in-frame clones alone and is incomplete. This sample has about 97,000 clones; approximately 90% occur once, and the top ten carry 7.5%. Sequencing was performed on peripheral blood, taken on day 0 of AZD1222 vaccination. These receptors were collected from an adult in good health.

The chain has TRBV11-3 and TRBJ2-5, with 7 nucleotides matching TRBD1. Per germline, CDR1 SGHNT and CDR2 YENEEA. This CDR3 contains 14 residues. V dropped 5 bases and J dropped 4; count of bases not matched to a gene: 7. The DNA for the CDR3 is TGTGCCAGCAGCCCTGGGACAGTCGGAGAGACCCAGTACTTC. Amino acids: CASSPGTVGETQYF.

The chain joins TRBV3-1 (or the pseudogene TRBV3-2) to TRBJ2-5; D might be TRBD1 or TRBD2, each matching 6 bases. Germline V gives CDR1 LGHDT, CDR2 YNNKEL (reference sequence). The length of the CDR3 is 15 residues. V was shortened by 4 bases and J by 5 bases, with 17 bases between the two germline ends. The CDR3 sequence: CASSPGASRLETQYF. The CDR3, as DNA: TGTGCCAGCAGCCCGGGGGCTAGCAGGTTGGAGACCCAGTACTTC.

The chain couples TRBV27 to TRBJ1-2, with a possible D match to TRBD1 (6 bases). Trimming stripped 10 bases from V and 5 bases from J, with 14 bases between. This CDR3 has 12 amino acids. CDR1 is MNHEY and CDR2 is SMNVEV in the germline V gene (reference sequence). The CDR3 here is CATTGTGYGYTF. The CDR3 coding sequence is TGTGCCACCACAGGGACGGGATATGGCTACACCTTC.

The chain couples TRBV7-3 to TRBJ2-5, with D maybe TRBD2 (7 bases). The V and J ends lost 2 bases and 5 bases respectively, with 15 bases between them. The CDR3 totals 15 residues. Germline V lookup: CDR1 SGHTA, CDR2 FQGTGA. The CDR3 is CASSLRGAPLETQYF. CDR3 DNA: TGTGCCAGCAGCTTACGGGGGGCGCCCCTCGAGACCCAGTACTTC.

This clone was seen a few times. V gene TRBV5-4 combines with J gene TRBJ2-2; 9 nucleotides match TRBD2. This CDR3 has 17 amino acids. Germline V lookup: CDR1 SGHNT, CDR2 YYREEE (reference sequence). The trim removed 0 bases at V and 5 bases at J, leaving 8 bases unmatched. In DNA, the CDR3 is TGTGCCAGCAGCTTGGAGGCGGGAGGGCCGGGAACCGGGGAGCTGTTTTTT. Translating it yields CASSLEAGGPGTGELFF.

V usage is TRBV21-1 and J usage is TRBJ2-7; the table's D call, TRBD1, has no DNA check behind it. TRBV21-1 is a pseudogene locus. CDR3 length: 17 amino acids. The CDR3 loop is CASSKKAPGQPTYEQYF. Here the CDR3 DNA reads TGTGCCAGCAGCAAAAAAGCCCCGGGACAACCAACCTACGAGCAGTACTTC.

The chain joins TRBV19 to TRBJ1-6; TRBD1 agrees at 10 bases. The CDR3 is made up of 16 amino acids. Per germline, CDR1 LNHDA and CDR2 SQIVND (reference sequence). The junction had 11 bases not matched to a gene; V was cut back by 5 bases and J by 10 bases. CDR3 coding DNA: TGTGCCAGTAGTGCCCGGGACAGGGGCAAAAACTCACCCCTCCACTTT. Residues: CASSARDRGKNSPLHF.

The chain combines TRBV28 with TRBJ2-7; D is unclear. Trimming took 2 bases from V and 0 from J, leaving 5 bases between them. The length of the CDR3 is 13 residues. CDR1 and CDR2 (germline): MDHEN, SYDVKM. DNA of the CDR3: TGTGCCAGCAGTTTAAATCCCTCCTACGAGCAGTACTTC. Translation gives CASSLNPSYEQYF.

This clone was observed a handful of times. The CDR3 reads CASSFSPNSPLHF. The CDR3 DNA sequence: TGTGCCAGCAGTTTCTCCCCGAATTCACCCCTCCACTTT. V usage is TRBV12-3 or TRBV12-4 and J usage is TRBJ1-6; D is uncertain. The ends were cut back, 3 bases at V and 7 bases at J, with 7 bases in the middle. CDR3 length: 13 amino acids.

The V gene is TRBV28, the J gene TRBJ1-1; D remains unclear. Germline V gene data show CDR1 as MDHEN and CDR2 as SYDVKM. CDR3 length equals 12 residues. V shed 1 base and J shed 7 bases, with 7 bases lying between them. The CDR3 DNA sequence: TGTGCCAGCAGTTTATTGGTTGGTGAAGCTTTCTTT. Its translation is CASSLLVGEAFF.

This chain joins TRBV5-6 and TRBJ1-2, with a possible D match to TRBD1 (6 bases). Germline CDR1 SGHDT, CDR2 YYEEEE. The CDR3 has 13 amino acids. V lost 1 base and J 2 bases, leaving 6 bases between the germline ends. In nucleotides, the CDR3 is TGTGCCAGCAGCTTGCAGGGGAACTATGGCTACACCTTC. Encoded protein: CASSLQGNYGYTF.

The chain links TRBV27 to TRBJ1-1; possible D gene TRBD1, 6 bases. Per germline, CDR1 MNHEY and CDR2 SMNVEV (reference sequence). The CDR3 is 18 residues long. V dropped 2 bases and J dropped 1 base, with 20 bases sitting between them. The DNA of the CDR3 is TGTGCCAGCAGTTTACCCCTCTTGCAGGGGAAGGAGAACACTGAAGCTTTCTTT. Encoded protein: CASSLPLLQGKENTEAFF.

The V call is TRBV5-1, the J call TRBJ2-1; D gene ambiguous. The V gene lost 0 bases and the J gene lost 6 bases, with 1 base spanning the gap. Germline lookup yields CDR1 SGHRS and CDR2 YFSETQ. CDR3 size: 11 residues. The CDR3 protein is CASSLANEQFF. CDR3 in DNA: TGCGCCAGCAGCTTGGCCAATGAGCAGTTCTTC.

Written as DNA, the CDR3 is TGTGCCAGCAGCTTGGGCACCGGGGAGCTGTTTTTT. It encodes CASSLGTGELFF. V usage is TRBV11-3 and J usage is TRBJ2-2; D not certain. This CDR3 has 12 amino acids. Germline loops: CDR1 SGHNT, CDR2 YENEEA. Deletions cut 3 bases from V and 4 bases from J, with 3 bases between.

CDR3 amino acids: CASSLGADVADTQYF. The CDR3 nucleotides read TGTGCCAGCAGCTTAGGGGCCGACGTCGCAGATACGCAGTATTTT. The chain uses TRBV7-3 and TRBJ2-3; maybe TRBD1 (5 bases). V was trimmed by 2 bases and J by 4 bases, leaving 13 bases between them. This CDR3 has 15 residues. Looked up from germline, CDR1 is SGHTA and CDR2 is FQGTGA.

The V gene is TRBV2, the J gene TRBJ2-7, with 8 positions matching TRBD1. The trim removed 6 bases at V and 6 bases at J, leaving 10 bases unmatched. CDR1 SNHLY and CDR2 FYNNEI come from the germline V gene. This CDR3 has 14 amino acids. DNA for the CDR3: TGTGCCAGCAGACCCAGGACAGGGAGGTTCGAGCAGTACTTC. As protein: CASRPRTGRFEQYF.

The chain joins TRBV7-9 to TRBJ1-1, with 7 bases identical to TRBD1. CDR1 is SEHNR and CDR2 is FQNEAQ in the germline V gene (reference sequence). J lost 1 base, V lost 4 bases, and 3 bases had no gene match. The CDR3 consists of 14 residues. CDR3 DNA sequence: TGTGCCAGCAGCTCAGGGGGTGGGAACACTGAAGCTTTCTTT. Protein: CASSSGGGNTEAFF.

The chain is built from TRBV3-1 (or the pseudogene TRBV3-2) and TRBJ1-6; D call uncertain. Trimming removed 1 base at V and 14 bases at J, with 9 bases between. CDR3 length: 12 residues. Germline CDR1 reads LGHDT; CDR2 reads YNNKEL (reference sequence). The CDR3 loop is CASSQGGHALHF. DNA of the CDR3: TGTGCCAGCAGCCAAGGAGGGCACGCCCTCCACTTT.

The chain uses TRBV5-1 and TRBJ2-1; D is possibly TRBD2 (5 bases). The germline V and J ends were trimmed by 3 bases and 6 bases, with 13 bases remaining between them. Germline loops: CDR1 SGHRS, CDR2 YFSETQ. CDR3 length equals 14 residues. The CDR3 nucleotides read TGCGCCAGCAGCTCGAGGACTTCGTCCAATGAGCAGTTCTTC. Encoded protein: CASSSRTSSNEQFF.